This passage covers 18 T cell receptor beta chains from one sample sequenced in a study of blood T cell repertoires in COVID-19. Clones were sequenced by immunoSEQ multiplex PCR, and TCRdb holds only the in-frame ones, with some missing. The sample includes more than 200,000 clones, roughly 80% of them seen just once. The sequencing input was peripheral blood. The origin of the receptors is a woman aged 80 or older with COVID-19, enrolled during active disease.

This clone has only a few counts. The V and J genes are TRBV7-9 and TRBJ1-3; no definite D call. CDR3 length: 15 amino acids. Germline V gene sequence: CDR1 SEHNR, CDR2 FQNEAQ (reference sequence). Between the trimmed V and J ends, which lost 1 base and 2 bases, there was a span of 9 bases. The CDR3 loop reads CASSLVMGPGNTIYF. CDR3 sequence (DNA): TGTGCCAGCAGCTTAGTTATGGGCCCTGGAAACACCATATATTTT.

The V gene is TRBV11-2, the J gene TRBJ2-5; perhaps TRBD1 as D (6 bases). The CDR3 contains 17 residues. V was shortened by 5 bases and J by 4 bases, with 23 bases between the two germline ends. CDR1 is SGHAT, CDR2 FQNNGV, per germline. CDR3 in DNA: TGTGCCAGCAGCACTTACAGGGAAAGGGGTTCTAGAGAGACCCAGTACTTC. Protein: CASSTYRERGSRETQYF.

The rearrangement uses TRBV28 and TRBJ1-1, with 7 bases fitting TRBD1. This CDR3 has 15 amino acids. CDR1 is MDHEN and CDR2 is SYDVKM in the germline V gene. The junction had 7 bases not matched to a gene; V was cut back by 1 base and J by 5 bases. Here the CDR3 DNA reads TGTGCCAGCAGTTTATTCGCAGGGGGAAAGACTGAAGCTTTCTTT. Translation gives CASSLFAGGKTEAFF.

The chain employs TRBV11-2 and TRBJ2-2, with D possibly TRBD1 on 6 matching bases. Trimming pared 6 bases from V and 9 bases from J, leaving 14 bases between. The CDR3 contains 13 residues. From germline, CDR1 is SGHAT and CDR2 FQNNGV. For the CDR3, the DNA is TGTGCCAGCAGTTACCCCAGGGGCTGGGAGCTGTTTTTT. The encoded protein is CASSYPRGWELFF.

This clone was recorded a few times. This rearrangement joins TRBV19 to TRBJ2-1, with unresolved D. In germline, CDR1 is LNHDA, CDR2 SQIVND (reference sequence). The CDR3 runs to 14 residues. Trimming pared 6 bases from V and 0 bases from J, leaving 9 bases between. The CDR3 sequence is CASRTGSSYNEQFF. The DNA for the CDR3 is TGTGCCAGTAGAACGGGTTCCTCCTACAATGAGCAGTTCTTC.

The chain employs TRBV19 and TRBJ2-4; 7 bases line up with TRBD1. There are 15 residues in the CDR3. Trimming cost V 11 bases and J 0 bases; bases outside gene matches: 10. CDR1 is LNHDA and CDR2 is SQIVND in the germline V gene (reference sequence). The CDR3 DNA follows: TGTGCCTCTAAACTAGGGGGCTTAGCCAAAAACATTCAGTACTTC. Encoded protein: CASKLGGLAKNIQYF.

With regard to this clone: Sequence at one end of the junction differs from germline and may be a read error. The gene calls are TRBV7-7 and TRBJ2-5; TRBD2 matches 7 bases. Germline V gene sequence: CDR1 SSHAT, CDR2 FNYEAQ (reference sequence). CDR3 length: 16 residues. For the CDR3, the DNA is TGTGCTAGCAGCCCCCAGGGATTGGGGGGGGAAGAGACCCAGTACTTC. Translated, it gives CASSPQGLGGEETQYF.

This chain links TRBV5-1 with TRBJ2-1; the D gene is possibly TRBD1 (7 bases). CDR3 length equals 14 residues. V was trimmed by 4 bases and J by 4 bases, leaving 12 bases between them. Germline CDR1 reads SGHRS; CDR2 reads YFSETQ. CDR3 coding DNA: TGCGCCAGCAGCGGAGGGACAGCTTACAATGAGCAGTTCTTC. The encoded protein is CASSGGTAYNEQFF.

The genes are TRBV25-1 and TRBJ2-5, with 8 nucleotides matching TRBD2. Per the germline V gene, CDR1 is MGHDK and CDR2 is SYGVNS. J gave up 2 bases and V 8 bases, and 13 bases lay outside the gene matches. CDR3 length: 16 amino acids. This CDR3 reads CASANGGAGGQETQYF. The CDR3 region has the DNA TGTGCCAGCGCAAACGGAGGGGCGGGAGGACAAGAGACCCAGTACTTC.

In regard to this clone: Distinct nucleotide sequences in the sample also encode this CDR3. The rearrangement joins TRBV24-1 to TRBJ2-3, with D unclear. Germline CDR1 reads KGHDR; CDR2 reads SFDVKD. V gave up 4 bases and J gave up 1 base, with 5 bases separating them. This CDR3 has 13 amino acids. The CDR3 protein is CATSESGTDTQYF. CDR3 DNA: TGTGCCACCAGTGAAAGCGGCACAGATACGCAGTATTTT.

The genes are TRBV7-2 and TRBJ2-6, with 7 bases fitting TRBD1. Trimming cost V 5 bases and J 0 bases; bases outside gene matches: 10. This CDR3 contains 18 residues. Germline V CDR1 and CDR2: SGHTA, FQGNSA. This CDR3 reads CASSQTGQRTSGANVLTF. The CDR3 DNA is TGTGCCAGCAGCCAAACGGGACAGAGGACCTCTGGGGCCAACGTCCTGACTTTC.

The genes are TRBV29-1 and TRBJ1-1; 10 positions agree with TRBD1. CDR1 is SQVTM, CDR2 ANQGSEA, per germline. CDR3 length: 14 residues. V dropped 3 bases and J dropped 6; count of bases not matched to a gene: 7. This CDR3 reads CSVETRDRGSEAFF. The CDR3, as DNA: TGCAGCGTTGAGACCCGGGACAGGGGATCTGAAGCTTTCTTT.

V is TRBV18 and J is TRBJ2-7; a possible D gene is TRBD2 (6 bases). The germline gives CDR1 KGHSH, CDR2 LQKENI. The CDR3 extends over 12 amino acids. The V end was cut by 0 bases, the J end by 7 bases, with 7 bases between. The CDR3 region has the DNA TGTGCCAGCTCACCACCGGGGGGTGAGCAGTACTTC. Translation: CASSPPGGEQYF.

The chain combines TRBV5-5 with TRBJ2-7; D gene uncertain. V gave up 4 bases and J gave up 2 bases, with 13 bases separating them. The CDR3 is made up of 14 amino acids. In germline, CDR1 is SGHKS, CDR2 YYEKEE (reference sequence). The CDR3 sequence: CASSPGSHPYEQYF. The CDR3 DNA is TGTGCCAGCAGCCCAGGATCACACCCCTACGAGCAGTACTTC.

The gene calls are TRBV19 and TRBJ1-1; 11 positions match TRBD1. CDR3 length equals 13 residues. The V and J ends lost 6 bases and 8 bases, in that order; junction bases with no gene match: 5. Per germline, CDR1 LNHDA and CDR2 SQIVND (reference sequence). CDR3 protein: CASRDRGPTEAFF. CDR3 bases: TGTGCCAGTAGGGACAGGGGGCCGACGGAAGCTTTCTTT.

In this sample, this clone turned up once. The V call is TRBV4-1, the J call TRBJ2-5; 10 positions agree with TRBD2. V shed 4 bases and J 2 bases; nucleotides not matched to a gene: 4. The CDR3 length is 15 residues. Germline V gene sequence: CDR1 MGHRA, CDR2 YSYEKL. The CDR3 is CASSRTSGPQETQYF. CDR3 bases: TGCGCCAGCAGCCGGACTAGCGGTCCACAAGAGACCCAGTACTTC.

This clone has a single count. V gene TRBV28 combines with J gene TRBJ1-2, with 8 bases matching TRBD1. V gave up 2 bases and J gave up 7 bases; unmatched junction bases: 6. In germline, CDR1 is MDHEN, CDR2 SYDVKM. The CDR3 spans 14 residues. The CDR3 sequence: CASSLDRTGFGYTF. CDR3 DNA: TGTGCCAGCAGTTTAGATCGGACAGGGTTTGGCTACACCTTC.

The chain joins TRBV19 to TRBJ1-6, with 7 bases matching TRBD1. Germline V gene sequence: CDR1 LNHDA, CDR2 SQIVND (reference sequence). V was pared by 3 bases and J by 10 bases, with 6 bases of the junction left unmatched. The CDR3 loop spans 14 amino acids. CDR3 DNA: TGTGCCAGTAGTATTACAGGGGAAGAATCACCCCTCCACTTT. The encoded protein is CASSITGEESPLHF.